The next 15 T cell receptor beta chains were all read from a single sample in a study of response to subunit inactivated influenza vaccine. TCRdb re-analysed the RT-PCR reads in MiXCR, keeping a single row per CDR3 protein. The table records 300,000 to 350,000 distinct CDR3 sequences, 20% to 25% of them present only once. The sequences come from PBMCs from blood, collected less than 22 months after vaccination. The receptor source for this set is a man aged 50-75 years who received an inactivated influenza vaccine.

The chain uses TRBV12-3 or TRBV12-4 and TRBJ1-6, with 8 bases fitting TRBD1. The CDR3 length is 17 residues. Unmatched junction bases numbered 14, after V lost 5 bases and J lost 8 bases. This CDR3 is CASSTAGGGGLHSPLHF. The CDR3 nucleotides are TGTGCCAGCAGTACCGCAGGGGGCGGAGGGCTGCATTCACCCCTCCACTTT.

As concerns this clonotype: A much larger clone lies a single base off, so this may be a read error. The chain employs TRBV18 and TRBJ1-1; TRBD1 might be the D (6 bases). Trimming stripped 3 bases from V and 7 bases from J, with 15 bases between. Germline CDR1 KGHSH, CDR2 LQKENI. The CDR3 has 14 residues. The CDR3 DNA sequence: TGTGCCAGCTCACCGCGAGTGGGACACATTGAAGCTTTCTTT. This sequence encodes CASSPRVGHIEAFF.

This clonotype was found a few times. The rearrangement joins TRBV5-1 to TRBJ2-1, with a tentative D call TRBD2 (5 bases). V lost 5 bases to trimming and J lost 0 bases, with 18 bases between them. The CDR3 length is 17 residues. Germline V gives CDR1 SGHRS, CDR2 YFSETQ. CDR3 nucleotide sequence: TGCGCCAGCAGATTGTTAATCAGAACTAGCTCCTACAATGAGCAGTTCTTC. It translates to CASRLLIRTSSYNEQFF.

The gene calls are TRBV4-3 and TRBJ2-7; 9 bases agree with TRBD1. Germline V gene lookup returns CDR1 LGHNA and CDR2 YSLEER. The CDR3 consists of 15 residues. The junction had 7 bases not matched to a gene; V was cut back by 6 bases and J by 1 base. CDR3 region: CASSRGQGTSYEQYF. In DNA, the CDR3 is TGCGCCAGCAGTAGGGGACAGGGAACTTCCTACGAGCAGTACTTC.

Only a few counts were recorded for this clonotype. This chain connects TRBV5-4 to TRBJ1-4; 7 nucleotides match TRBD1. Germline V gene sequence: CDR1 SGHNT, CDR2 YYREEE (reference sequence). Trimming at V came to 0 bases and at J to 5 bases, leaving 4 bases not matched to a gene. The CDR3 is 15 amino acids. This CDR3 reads CASSLGGTVNEKLFF. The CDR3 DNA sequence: TGTGCCAGCAGCTTGGGGGGGACAGTCAATGAAAAACTGTTTTTT.

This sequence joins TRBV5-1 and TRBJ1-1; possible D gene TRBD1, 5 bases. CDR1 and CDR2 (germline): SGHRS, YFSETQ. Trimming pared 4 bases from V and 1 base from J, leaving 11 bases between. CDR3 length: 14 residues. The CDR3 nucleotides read TGCGCCAGCAGCGCGGGACCGGGGAACACTGAAGCTTTCTTT. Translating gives CASSAGPGNTEAFF.

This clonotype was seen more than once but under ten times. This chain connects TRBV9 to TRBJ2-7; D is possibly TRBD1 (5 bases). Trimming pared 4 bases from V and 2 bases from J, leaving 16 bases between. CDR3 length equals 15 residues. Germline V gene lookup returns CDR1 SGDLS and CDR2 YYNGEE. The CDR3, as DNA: TGTGCCAGCAGCCCAGGGCCAGGAACAACCTACGAGCAGTACTTC. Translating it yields CASSPGPGTTYEQYF.

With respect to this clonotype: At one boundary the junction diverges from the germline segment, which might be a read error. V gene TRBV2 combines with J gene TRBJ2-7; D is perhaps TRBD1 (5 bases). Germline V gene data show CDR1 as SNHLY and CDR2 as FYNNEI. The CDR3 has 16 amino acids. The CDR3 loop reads CASSEGVGRGYREQYF. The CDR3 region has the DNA TGTGCCAGCAGCGAAGGGGTTGGCAGAGGTTACCGCGAGCAGTACTTC.

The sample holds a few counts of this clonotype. The CDR3 spells CSASQGHPNTEAFF. For the CDR3, the DNA is TGCAGTGCTAGCCAAGGACACCCGAACACTGAAGCTTTCTTT. The chain uses TRBV20-1 and TRBJ1-1, with D possibly TRBD1 on 5 matching bases. The CDR3 consists of 14 residues. The V end lost 3 bases, the J end lost 1 base, and 12 bases lay between the germline ends. Looked up from germline, CDR1 is DFQATT and CDR2 is SNEGSKA (reference sequence).

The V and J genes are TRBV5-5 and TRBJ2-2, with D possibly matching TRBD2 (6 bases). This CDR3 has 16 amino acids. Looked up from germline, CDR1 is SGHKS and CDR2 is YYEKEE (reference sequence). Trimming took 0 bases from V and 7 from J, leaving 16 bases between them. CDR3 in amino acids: CASSLVLAMVVGELFF. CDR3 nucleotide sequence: TGTGCCAGCAGCTTGGTACTAGCAATGGTCGTCGGGGAGCTGTTTTTT.

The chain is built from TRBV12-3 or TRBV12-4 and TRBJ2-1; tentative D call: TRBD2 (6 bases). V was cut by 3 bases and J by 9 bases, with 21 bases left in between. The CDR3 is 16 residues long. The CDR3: CASSFRIGQFGGEQFF. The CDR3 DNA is TGTGCCAGCAGTTTCCGTATCGGGCAATTCGGGGGTGAGCAGTTCTTC.

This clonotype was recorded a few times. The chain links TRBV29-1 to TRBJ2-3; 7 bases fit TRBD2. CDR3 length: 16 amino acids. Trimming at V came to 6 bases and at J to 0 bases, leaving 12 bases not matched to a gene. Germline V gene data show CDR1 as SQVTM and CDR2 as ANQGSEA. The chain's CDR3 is CSVPSSSGLSTDTQYF. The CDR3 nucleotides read TGCAGCGTGCCCAGTTCTAGCGGCCTTAGCACAGATACGCAGTATTTT.

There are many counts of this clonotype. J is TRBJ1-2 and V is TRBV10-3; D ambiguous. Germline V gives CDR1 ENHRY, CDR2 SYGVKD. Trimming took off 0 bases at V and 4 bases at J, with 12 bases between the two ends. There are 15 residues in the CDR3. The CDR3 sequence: CAISESKTEGYGYTF. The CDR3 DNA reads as TGTGCCATCAGTGAGTCGAAAACAGAAGGCTATGGCTACACCTTC.

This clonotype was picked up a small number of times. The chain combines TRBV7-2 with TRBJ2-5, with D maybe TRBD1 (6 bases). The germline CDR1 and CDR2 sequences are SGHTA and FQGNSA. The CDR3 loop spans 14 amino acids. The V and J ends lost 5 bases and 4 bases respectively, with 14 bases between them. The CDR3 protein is CASSKGTGRETQYF. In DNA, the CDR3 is TGTGCCAGCAGCAAGGGTACAGGGCGAGAGACCCAGTACTTC.

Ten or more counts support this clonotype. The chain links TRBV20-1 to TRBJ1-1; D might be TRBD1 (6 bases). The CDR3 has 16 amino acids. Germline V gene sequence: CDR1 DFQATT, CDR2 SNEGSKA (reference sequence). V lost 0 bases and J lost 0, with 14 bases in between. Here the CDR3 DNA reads TGCAGTGCTAGAGATAGACTTACAGGGATGAACACTGAAGCTTTCTTT. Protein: CSARDRLTGMNTEAFF.